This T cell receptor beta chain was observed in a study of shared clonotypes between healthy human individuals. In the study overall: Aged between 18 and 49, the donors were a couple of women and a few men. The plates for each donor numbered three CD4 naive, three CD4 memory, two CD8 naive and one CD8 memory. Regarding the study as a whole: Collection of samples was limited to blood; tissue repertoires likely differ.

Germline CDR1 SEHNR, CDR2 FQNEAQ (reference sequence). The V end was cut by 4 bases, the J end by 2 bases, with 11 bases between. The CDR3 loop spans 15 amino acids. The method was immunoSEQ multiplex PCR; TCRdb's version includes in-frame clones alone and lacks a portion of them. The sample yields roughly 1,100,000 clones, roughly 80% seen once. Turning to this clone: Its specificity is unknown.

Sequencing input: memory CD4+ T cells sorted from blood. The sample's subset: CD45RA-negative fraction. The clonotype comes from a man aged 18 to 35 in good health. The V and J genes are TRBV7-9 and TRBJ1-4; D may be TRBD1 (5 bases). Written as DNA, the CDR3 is TGTGCCAGCAGCTCCGGGGCAGGCACTAATGAAAAACTGTTTTTT. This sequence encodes CASSSGAGTNEKLFF.